What follows is one TCR beta chain and its context. This clone was picked up a small number of times. Its specific antigen is unknown. No clone much larger than this one lies a single base away; base qualities are absent. This sample was included in a study of radiotherapy plus CTLA-4 blockade in lung cancer (dated by TCRdb to the late 2010s). Notes on the research overall: Among the enrolled patients, approximately 18% had an objective response, and about 30% reached disease control. The full study reports these points: The strongest predictors of response, as reported, were early dynamic changes in blood T cell clones along with a rise in serum interferon-beta after radiation. After treatment with radiotherapy and ipilimumab, TCR clones that originated in tumors expanded in peripheral blood.

Focal radiation therapy combined with CTLA-4 blockade (ipilimumab) was tested in patients with chemo-refractory metastatic non-small-cell lung cancer. The method behind the library was the immunoSEQ multiplex PCR assay. In TCRdb, the immuneACCESS table is reduced to in-frame sequences with V and J assigned. These tables do not hold every clone; where another copy was compared, an unresolved V gene accounts for under half, and the others remain unexplained. The table for this sample lists 81,000 or so clones; around 90% of them were counted only once. The top ten constitute about 1% of the sample. According to the germline V gene, CDR1 reads MRHNA and CDR2 reads SNTAGT. The V end loses 7 bases and the J end loses 0 bases, and a stretch of 13 bases separates them. Taken from cysteine to phenylalanine, the CDR3 has 14 residues. Only CDR3 DNA remains: 42 bases, in frame from the first base.

The sample here was peripheral blood, taken from a patient treated with radiotherapy plus ipilimumab. The chain couples TRBV6-4 to TRBJ2-7, and perhaps TRBD2 as D gene, on 6 matching bases. The clonotype was recovered from a human donor with non-small cell lung cancer who had stable disease on radiotherapy plus ipilimumab. This receptor has the CDR3 CASKRTGVSYEQYF. The bases are TGTGCCAGCAAGAGGACGGGGGTCTCCTACGAGCAGTACTTC.